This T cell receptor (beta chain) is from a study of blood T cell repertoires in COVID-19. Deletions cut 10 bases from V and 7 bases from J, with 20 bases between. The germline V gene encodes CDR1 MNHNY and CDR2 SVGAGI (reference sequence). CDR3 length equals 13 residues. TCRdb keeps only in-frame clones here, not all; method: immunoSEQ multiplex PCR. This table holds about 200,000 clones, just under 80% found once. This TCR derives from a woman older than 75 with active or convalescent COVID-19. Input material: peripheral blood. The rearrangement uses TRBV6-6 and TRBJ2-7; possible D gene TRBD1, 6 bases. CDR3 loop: CATVLQGAGEQYF. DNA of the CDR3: TGTGCCACTGTACTACAGGGCGCGGGTGAGCAGTACTTC.